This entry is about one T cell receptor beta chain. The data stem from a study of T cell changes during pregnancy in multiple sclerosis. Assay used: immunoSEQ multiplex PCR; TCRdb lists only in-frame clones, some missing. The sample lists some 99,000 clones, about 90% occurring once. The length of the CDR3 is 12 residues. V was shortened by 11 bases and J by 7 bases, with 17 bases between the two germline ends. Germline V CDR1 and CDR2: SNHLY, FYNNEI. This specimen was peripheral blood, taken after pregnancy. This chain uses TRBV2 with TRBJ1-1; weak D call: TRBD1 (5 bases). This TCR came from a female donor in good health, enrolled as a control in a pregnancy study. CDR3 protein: CAAMLGGVEAFF. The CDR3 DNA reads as TGTGCCGCCATGCTTGGGGGGGTTGAAGCTTTCTTT. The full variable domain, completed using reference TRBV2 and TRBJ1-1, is EPEVTQTPSHQVTQMGQEVILRCVPISNHLYFYWYRQILGQKVEFLVSFYNNEISEKSEIFDDQFSVERPDGSNFTLKIRSTKLEDSAMYFCAAMLGGVEAFFGQGTRLTVV.